This is a list of T cell receptor beta chains from one sample in a study of cytomegalovirus exposure and HLA in healthy donors. Clones were read by immunoSEQ multiplex PCR, and TCRdb kept only the in-frame ones, dropping some. Recorded for this sample: some 120,000 clones. The sequencing sample was made of PBMCs. The receptors shown here come from a woman aged 60-70 years in good health and CMV-seronegative. The CDR3 runs from the conserved cysteine through the conserved F or W. The D gene is left open where the match is weak.

d_call cdr3_length j_call v_call cdr3_nt cdr3_aa
TRBD2 16 TRBJ2-1 TRBV6-6 TGTGCCAGCAGTTACCCCGGGGTAGCGGGAGGCAATGAGCAGTTCTTC CASSYPGVAGGNEQFF
. 16 TRBJ1-6 TRBV5-6 TGTGCCAGCAGCTTGAACAGGGCACCCTATAATTCACCCCTCCACTTT CASSLNRAPYNSPLHF
. 13 TRBJ1-2 TRBV2 TGTGCCAGCAGTGAAAGGGGCCAATATGGCTACACCTTC CASSERGQYGYTF
TRBD2 21 TRBJ2-2 TRBV10-3 TGTGCCATCAGTGAGCCCTTAGGACTAGCGGGAGGGCTTAAACGCACCGGGGAGCTGTTTTTT CAISEPLGLAGGLKRTGELFF
TRBD2 14 TRBJ2-5 TRBV6-5 TGTGCCAGCAGTCGGGACTACTTCCAAGAGACCCAGTACTTC CASSRDYFQETQYF
TRBD2 17 TRBJ2-1 TRBV6-1 TGTGCCAGCAGTGAAGCCGCGACTAGCTCTTCCTACAATGAGCAGTTCTTC CASSEAATSSSYNEQFF
TRBD1 16 TRBJ2-2 TRBV5-8 TGTGCCAGCAGGCGTAACAGGGGTAGGGCGACCGGGGAGCTGTTTTTT CASRRNRGRATGELFF
TRBD1 16 TRBJ1-2 TRBV4-1 TGCGCCAGCAGCCAAGAACCAGGACAGGGGGGCTCTGGCTACACCTTC CASSQEPGQGGSGYTF
. 14 TRBJ1-5 TRBV10-1 TGCGCCAGCAGTGAAGCAGGAATCTATCAGCCCCAGCATTTT CASSEAGIYQPQHF
. 14 TRBJ1-1 TRBV6-6 TGTGCCAGCAGTTACGCGGGGTTGGACACTGAAGCTTTCTTT CASSYAGLDTEAFF
TRBD1 14 TRBJ1-1 TRBV15 TGTGCCACCAGCAGAGTTGGGACAGGGTCTGAAGCTTTCTTT CATSRVGTGSEAFF
TRBD2 16 TRBJ2-7 TRBV9 TGTGCCAGCAGCGAAGTGGGGACTAGCAGGCTCTACGAGCAGTACTTC CASSEVGTSRLYEQYF
TRBD1 15 TRBJ1-1 TRBV9 TGTGCCAGCAGCCACCAGGGGGGTGGAAACACTGAAGCTTTCTTT CASSHQGGGNTEAFF
. 16 TRBJ1-5 TRBV5-1 TGCGCCAGCAGCCCCACGGGGGATTATAGCAATCAGCCCCAGCATTTT CASSPTGDYSNQPQHF
. 11 TRBJ1-2 TRBV28 TGTGCCAGCAGTTTATTTGACGGACTAACCTTC CASSLFDGLTF
. 16 TRBJ2-6 TRBV9 TGTGCCAGCAGCATAGACAGGCTCTCTGGGGCCAACGTCCTGACTTTC CASSIDRLSGANVLTF
. 13 TRBJ2-7 TRBV5-1 TGCGCCAGCAGCTCTGAGACAGACTACGAGCAGTACTTC CASSSETDYEQYF
TRBD2 19 TRBJ2-3 TRBV19 TGTGCCAGTAGTATAGCCGGGACTAGCGGGAGTTTTAATTTGGATACGCAGTATTTT CASSIAGTSGSFNLDTQYF
TRBD2 14 TRBJ2-1 TRBV19 TGTGCCAGTACACAAAGCGGGAATTACAATGAGCAGTTCTTC CASTQSGNYNEQFF
. 20 TRBJ1-5 TRBV9 TGTGCCAGCAGCGTAGAAGTCAGGGGCCGTCCGTTATATAGCAATCAGCCCCAGCATTTT CASSVEVRGRPLYSNQPQHF
TRBD2 16 TRBJ2-7 TRBV5-1 TGCGCCAGCAGCTTGCCCAGGACTAGCAGGACCTACGAGCAGTACTTC CASSLPRTSRTYEQYF
TRBD2 16 TRBJ2-1 TRBV2 TGTGCCAGCAGTGATGGGGTAGCGGGGGGCCATGGTGAGCAGTTCTTC CASSDGVAGGHGEQFF
TRBD1 15 TRBJ1-5 TRBV10-2 TGCGCCAGCAGCCCCCAGGGACAGACCAATCAGCCCCAGCATTTT CASSPQGQTNQPQHF
. 13 TRBJ2-1 TRBV9 TGTGCCAGCAGCCCCCCCGCGGAGAGCGAGCAGTTCTTC CASSPPAESEQFF
. 14 TRBJ2-7 TRBV25-1 TGTGCCAGCACCGGGACTGACCCGCCCTACGAGCAGTACTTC CASTGTDPPYEQYF
TRBD1 11 TRBJ1-2 TRBV20-1 TGCAGTGGAGGGGGCGACTATGGCTACACCTTC CSGGGDYGYTF
. 13 TRBJ1-1 TRBV7-9 TGTGCCAGCAGCCCGCAGGTGGACACTGAAGCTTTCTTT CASSPQVDTEAFF
. 13 TRBJ1-2 TRBV2 TGTGCCAGCAAGCGCCCCGCGGCGAGGGGCTACACCTTC CASKRPAARGYTF
. 13 TRBJ2-2 TRBV2 TGTGCCAGCAGTGAACGGAACACCGGGGAGCTGTTTTTT CASSERNTGELFF
. 12 TRBJ2-7 TRBV7-3 TGTGCCAGCAGCCCGTTTAGTTCCGAGCAGTACTTC CASSPFSSEQYF
TRBD2 16 TRBJ2-2 TRBV28 TGTGCCAGCAGTTACCCAGCGGGATTGAACACCGGGGAGCTGTTTTTT CASSYPAGLNTGELFF
. 17 TRBJ2-2 TRBV9 TGTGCCAGCAGCGTAGGACAGACCCCGGTGAACACCGGGGAGCTGTTTTTT CASSVGQTPVNTGELFF
TRBD1 17 TRBJ1-1 TRBV5-1 TGCGCCAGCAGCTTGGACCTTGTTGGACAGGGGGGAAATGAAGCTTTCTTT CASSLDLVGQGGNEAFF
TRBD2 14 TRBJ2-7 TRBV7-9 TGTGCCAGCAGCCAACCCCGGGGGGGCCACGAGCAGTACTTC CASSQPRGGHEQYF
TRBD2 11 TRBJ2-7 TRBV20-1 TGCAGTGCTGGGGGAGGGTACGAGCAGTACTTC CSAGGGYEQYF
. 17 TRBJ2-3 TRBV15 TGTGCCACCAGCAGAGTCCAGGGTTTTGGTGTGGCAGATACGCAGTATTTT CATSRVQGFGVADTQYF
TRBD1 16 TRBJ2-7 TRBV15 TGTGCCACCAGCAGAGGAGTCGGGACAGGGCGGGACGAGCAGTACTTC CATSRGVGTGRDEQYF